The following is a T cell receptor (beta chain) sequence with its context. Antigen: not known. The data derive from a study of T cell responses to AZD1222 COVID-19 vaccine. The method was immunoSEQ multiplex PCR; TCRdb's version includes in-frame clones alone and lacks a portion of them. The data contain approximately 84,000 clones, about 83% of them seen just once; the ten biggest clones take up approximately 1.4%. Study outcomes and limitations: The study found vaccine-associated CD4 TCRs spanning spike, dominant at 160-218 and 743-854. A reported finding is that nearly half of spike-specific TCRs target unmutated variant regions. Just 5 or 6 AZD1222 recipients tested seropositive at baseline. Donors were largely white British and mainly female; clonal diversity was possibly underestimated.

The CDR3 totals 17 residues. Germline V gene lookup returns CDR1 SGHAT and CDR2 FQNNGV. Trimming left V 2 bases short and J 5 bases short, with 18 bases between. V usage is TRBV11-2 and J usage is TRBJ1-4; D gene unclear. Sequences were derived from peripheral blood, sampled 28 days after the second AZD1222 dose. The receptor's source is an adult who received the AZD1222 COVID-19 vaccine. Here the CDR3 DNA reads TGTGCCAGCAGCTTACTTGTTTCGGGCAGACCAAATGAAAAACTGTTTTTT. Translated, it gives CASSLLVSGRPNEKLFF.